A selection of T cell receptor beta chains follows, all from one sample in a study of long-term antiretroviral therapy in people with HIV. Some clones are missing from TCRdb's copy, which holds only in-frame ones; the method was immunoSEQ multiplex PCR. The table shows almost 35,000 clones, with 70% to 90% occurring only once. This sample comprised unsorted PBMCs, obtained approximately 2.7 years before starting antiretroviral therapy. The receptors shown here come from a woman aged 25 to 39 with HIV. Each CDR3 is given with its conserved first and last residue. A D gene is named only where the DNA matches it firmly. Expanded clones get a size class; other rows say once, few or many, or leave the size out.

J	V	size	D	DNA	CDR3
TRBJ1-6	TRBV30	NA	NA	TGTGCCTGGAGCCAACTCAGCTCCTATAATTCACCCCTCCACTTT	CAWSQLSSYNSPLHF
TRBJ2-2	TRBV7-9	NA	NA	TGTGCCAGCAGCTTATCTGGGACAACTACCGGGGAGCTGTTTTTT	CASSLSGTTTGELFF
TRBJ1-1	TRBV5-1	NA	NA	TGCGCCAGCAGCCCCCAGTTGAACACTGAAGCTTTCTTT	CASSPQLNTEAFF
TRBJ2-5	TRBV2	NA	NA	TGTGCCAGCAGTGAAGGGGATTACCAAGAGACCCAGTACTTC	CASSEGDYQETQYF
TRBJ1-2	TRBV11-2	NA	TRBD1	TGTGCCAGCAGCCAAATAGGACAGGGAATCGGCTACACCTTC	CASSQIGQGIGYTF
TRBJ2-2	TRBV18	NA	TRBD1	TGTGCCAGCTCACCGGGACAGGGCCTGACCGGGGAGCTGTTTTTT	CASSPGQGLTGELFF
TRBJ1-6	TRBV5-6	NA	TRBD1	TGTGCCAGCAGCTTTCTTGACAGGGATAATTCACCCCTCCACTTT	CASSFLDRDNSPLHF
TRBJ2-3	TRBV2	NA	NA	TGTGCCAGCAGTGAACGTTTTCCTAGAGGGCTCACAGATACGCAGTATTTT	CASSERFPRGLTDTQYF
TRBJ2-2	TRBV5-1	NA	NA	TGCGCCAGCAGCTTGGAGCGCCCTGGGAGACCGAACACCGGGGAGCTGTTTTTT	CASSLERPGRPNTGELFF
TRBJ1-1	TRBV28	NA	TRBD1	TGTGCCAGCAGTTTATGGGAGGACAGGGGTGTTCAAAACACTGAAGCTTTCTTT	CASSLWEDRGVQNTEAFF
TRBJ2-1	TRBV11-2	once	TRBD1	TGTGCCAGCAGCGGGACAGGGGCTTCTTCCAATGAGCAGTTCTTC	CASSGTGASSNEQFF
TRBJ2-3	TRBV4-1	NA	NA	TGCGCCAGCAGCCAAGAGGGCCTCCCGGCCGATACGCAGTATTTT	CASSQEGLPADTQYF
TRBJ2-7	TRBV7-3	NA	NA	TGTGCCAGCAGCTTGGGGGGCCAATTCGAGCAGTACTTC	CASSLGGQFEQYF
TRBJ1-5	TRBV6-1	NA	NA	TGTGCCAGCAGTGAAGGTGGGGGGAATCAGCCCCAGCATTTT	CASSEGGGNQPQHF
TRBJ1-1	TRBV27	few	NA	TGTGCCAGCAGTTTTGCAGGGACTGCCGGCACTGAAGCTTTCTTT	CASSFAGTAGTEAFF
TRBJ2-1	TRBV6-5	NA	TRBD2	TGTGCCAGCTCCTTAGCGGGGGCCTACAATGAGCAGTTCTTC	CASSLAGAYNEQFF
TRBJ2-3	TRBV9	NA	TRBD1	TGTGCCAGCAGCGTAGGGCGGCAGGGCAGGGGGCTCACAGATACGCAGTATTTT	CASSVGRQGRGLTDTQYF
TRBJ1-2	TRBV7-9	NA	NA	TGTGCCAGCAGCTTATCCGGACTGCCCACGACGAACTATGGCTACACCTTC	CASSLSGLPTTNYGYTF
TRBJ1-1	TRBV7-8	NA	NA	TGTGCCAGCAGCCCCAGAGTCGGGTTGGGAACTGAAGCTTTCTTT	CASSPRVGLGTEAFF
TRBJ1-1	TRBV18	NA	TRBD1	TGTGCCAGCTCACCGCCCGGACAGGGGTACACTGAAGCTTTCTTT	CASSPPGQGYTEAFF
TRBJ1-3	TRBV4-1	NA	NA	TGCGCCAGCAGCCAAGGGGGTCTAAAGGGACCTTTGGGTGGAAACACCATATATTTT	CASSQGGLKGPLGGNTIYF
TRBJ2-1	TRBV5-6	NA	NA	TGTGCCAGCAGTCAAACGGGGGTGGATGAGCAGTTCTTC	CASSQTGVDEQFF
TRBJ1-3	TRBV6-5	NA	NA	TGTGCCAGCAGTTACAAAGGCAGTAGATGGAACACCATATATTTT	CASSYKGSRWNTIYF
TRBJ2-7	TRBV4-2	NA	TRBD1	TGTGCCAGCAGCCAAGAAGGAACAGGGGGGACCTACGAGCAGTACTTC	CASSQEGTGGTYEQYF
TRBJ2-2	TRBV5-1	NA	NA	TGCGCCAGCAGCCAAAAGGGCGACACCGGGGAGCTGTTTTTT	CASSQKGDTGELFF
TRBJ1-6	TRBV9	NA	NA	TGTGCCAGCAGCGTAAGTGGGTCCTATAATTCACCCCTCCACTTT	CASSVSGSYNSPLHF
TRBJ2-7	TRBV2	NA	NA	TGTGCCAGCAGTGTCCGGAAAGTGGAGCAGTACTTC	CASSVRKVEQYF
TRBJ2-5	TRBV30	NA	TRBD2	TGTGCCTGGAGTATGTACAGGACTAGCGGGATGGCGGGGACCCAGTACTTC	CAWSMYRTSGMAGTQYF
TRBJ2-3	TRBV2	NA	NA	TGTGCCAGCAGTGAAGAGGCTAGAGGGGGAAGGGATACGCAGTATTTT	CASSEEARGGRDTQYF
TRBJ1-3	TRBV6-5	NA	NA	TGTGCCAGCACCTCGGGGGGGAGAGGAAACACCATATATTTT	CASTSGGRGNTIYF
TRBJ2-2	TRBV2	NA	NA	TGTGCCAGCAGTGCCACAGGGACGGCCGGGGAGCTGTTTTTT	CASSATGTAGELFF
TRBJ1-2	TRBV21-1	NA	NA	TGTGCCAGCAGCATACCTCAGGGGAGTGGCTACACCTTC	CASSIPQGSGYTF
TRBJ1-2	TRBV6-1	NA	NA	TGTGCCAGCACCCTATCGGGGGGGGACTATGGCTACACCTTC	CASTLSGGDYGYTF
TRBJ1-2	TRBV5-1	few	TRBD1	TGCGCCAGCAGCTTGGGACAGGGGGCTGAAGGCTACACCTTC	CASSLGQGAEGYTF
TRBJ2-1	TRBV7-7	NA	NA	TGTGCCAGCAGCTTAATGGCCGAGGCGACAGAGCAGTTCTTC	CASSLMAEATEQFF
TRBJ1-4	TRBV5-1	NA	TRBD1	TGCGCCAGCAGCTTGGGACAGGGGATTAATGAAAAACTGTTTTTT	CASSLGQGINEKLFF
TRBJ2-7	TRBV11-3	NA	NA	TGTGCCAGCAGCCTAGGGGGGGGGTCCTACGAGCAGTACTTC	CASSLGGGSYEQYF
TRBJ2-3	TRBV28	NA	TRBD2	TGTGCCAGCAGTTTTCTAGCGGGCGGGACAGATACGCAGTATTTT	CASSFLAGGTDTQYF
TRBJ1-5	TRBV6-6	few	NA	TGTGCCAGCAGTTACCCCGGAGAAAGTCAGCCCCAGCATTTT	CASSYPGESQPQHF
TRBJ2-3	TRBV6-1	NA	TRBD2	TGTGCCAGCCTAGGACTAGCGGAGACCACAGATACGCAGTATTTT	CASLGLAETTDTQYF